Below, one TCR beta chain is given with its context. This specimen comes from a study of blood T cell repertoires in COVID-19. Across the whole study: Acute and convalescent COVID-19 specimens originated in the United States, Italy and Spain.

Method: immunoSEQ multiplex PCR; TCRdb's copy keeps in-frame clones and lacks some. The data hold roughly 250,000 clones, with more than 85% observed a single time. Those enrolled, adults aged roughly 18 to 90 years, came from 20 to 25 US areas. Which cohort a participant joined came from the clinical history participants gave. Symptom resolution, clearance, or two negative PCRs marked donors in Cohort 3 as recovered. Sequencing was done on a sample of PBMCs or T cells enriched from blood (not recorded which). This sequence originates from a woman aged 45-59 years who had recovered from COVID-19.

This chain's CDR3 is CASSTISGTHREQYF. In DNA, the CDR3 is TGTGCCAGCAGCACAATAAGCGGGACCCATCGAGAGCAGTACTTC. The J gene is TRBJ2-7, the V gene TRBV28; 7 positions match TRBD2. Germline V lookup: CDR1 MDHEN, CDR2 SYDVKM. The V and J ends lost 6 bases and 7 bases, in that order; junction bases with no gene match: 15. The CDR3 runs 15 residues.